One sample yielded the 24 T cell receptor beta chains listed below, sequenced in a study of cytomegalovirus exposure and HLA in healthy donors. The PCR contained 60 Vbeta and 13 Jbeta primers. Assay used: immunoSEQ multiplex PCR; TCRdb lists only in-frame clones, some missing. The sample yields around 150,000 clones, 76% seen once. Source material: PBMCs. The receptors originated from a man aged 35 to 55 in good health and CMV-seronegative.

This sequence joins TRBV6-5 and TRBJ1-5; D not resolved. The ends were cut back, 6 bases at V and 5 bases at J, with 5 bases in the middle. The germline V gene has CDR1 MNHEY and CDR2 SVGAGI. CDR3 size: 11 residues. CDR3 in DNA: TGTGCCAGCAGCGGGGATCAGCCCCAGCATTTT. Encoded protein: CASSGDQPQHF.

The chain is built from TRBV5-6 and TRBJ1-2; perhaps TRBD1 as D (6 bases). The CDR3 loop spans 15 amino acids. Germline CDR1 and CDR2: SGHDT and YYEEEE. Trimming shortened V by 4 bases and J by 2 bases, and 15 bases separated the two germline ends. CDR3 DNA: TGTGCCAGCAGCGCCACAGGGACGGTCAACTATGGCTACACCTTC. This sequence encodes CASSATGTVNYGYTF.

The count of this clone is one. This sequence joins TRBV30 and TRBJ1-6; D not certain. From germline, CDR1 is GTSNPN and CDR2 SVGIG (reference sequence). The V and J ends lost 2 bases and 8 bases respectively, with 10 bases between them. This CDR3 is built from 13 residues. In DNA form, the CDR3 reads TGTGCCTGGAGTTCAGGTGTGGATTCACCCCTCCACTTT. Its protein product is CAWSSGVDSPLHF.

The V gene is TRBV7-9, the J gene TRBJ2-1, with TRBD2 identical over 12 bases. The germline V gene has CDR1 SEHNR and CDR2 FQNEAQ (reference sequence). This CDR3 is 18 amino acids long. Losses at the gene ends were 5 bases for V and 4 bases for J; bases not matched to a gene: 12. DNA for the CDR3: TGTGCCAGCAGCCTCAGTAGACCCACTAGCGGGGGGTACAATGAGCAGTTCTTC. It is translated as CASSLSRPTSGGYNEQFF.

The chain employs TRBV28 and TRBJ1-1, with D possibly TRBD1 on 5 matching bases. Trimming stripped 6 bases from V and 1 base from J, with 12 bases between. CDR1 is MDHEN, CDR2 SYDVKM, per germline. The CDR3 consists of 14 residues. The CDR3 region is CASRFTGGNTEAFF. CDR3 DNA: TGTGCCAGCAGATTCACGGGGGGGAACACTGAAGCTTTCTTT. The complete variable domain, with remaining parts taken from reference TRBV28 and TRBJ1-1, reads DVKVTQSSRYLVKRTGEKVFLECVQDMDHENMFWYRQDPGLGLRLIYFSYDVKMKEKGDIPEGYSVSREKKERFSLILESASTNQTSMYLCASRFTGGNTEAFFGQGTRLTVV.

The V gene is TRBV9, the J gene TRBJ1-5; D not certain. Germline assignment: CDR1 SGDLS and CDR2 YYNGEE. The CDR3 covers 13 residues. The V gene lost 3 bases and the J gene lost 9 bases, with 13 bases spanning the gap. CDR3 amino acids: CASSADSLRPQHF. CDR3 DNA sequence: TGTGCCAGCAGCGCGGACTCACTTCGGCCCCAGCATTTT.

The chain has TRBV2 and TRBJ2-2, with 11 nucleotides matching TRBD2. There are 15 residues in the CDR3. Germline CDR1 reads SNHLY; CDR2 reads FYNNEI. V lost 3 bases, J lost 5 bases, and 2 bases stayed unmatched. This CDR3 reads CASSETSGITGELFF. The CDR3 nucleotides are TGTGCCAGCAGTGAGACTAGCGGGATAACCGGGGAGCTGTTTTTT.

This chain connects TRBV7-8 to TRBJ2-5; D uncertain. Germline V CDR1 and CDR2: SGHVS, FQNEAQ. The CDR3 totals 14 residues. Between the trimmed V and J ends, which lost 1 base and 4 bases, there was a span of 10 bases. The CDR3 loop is CASSLELVSETQYF. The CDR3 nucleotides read TGTGCCAGCAGCTTAGAACTGGTTTCAGAGACCCAGTACTTC.

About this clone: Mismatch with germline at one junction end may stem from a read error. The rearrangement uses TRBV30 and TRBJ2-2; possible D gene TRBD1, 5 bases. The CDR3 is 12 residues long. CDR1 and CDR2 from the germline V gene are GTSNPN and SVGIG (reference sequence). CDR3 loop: CAWSVPREVGVF. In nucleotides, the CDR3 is TGTGCCTGGAGTGTACCCAGGGAAGTAGGTGTTTTT.

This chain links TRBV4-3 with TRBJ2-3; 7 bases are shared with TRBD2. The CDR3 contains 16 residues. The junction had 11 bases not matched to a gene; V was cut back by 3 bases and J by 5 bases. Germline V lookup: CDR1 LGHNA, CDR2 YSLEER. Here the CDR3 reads CASSQDQAGRGDTQYF. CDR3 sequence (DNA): TGCGCCAGCAGCCAGGACCAAGCGGGGCGCGGAGATACGCAGTATTTT.

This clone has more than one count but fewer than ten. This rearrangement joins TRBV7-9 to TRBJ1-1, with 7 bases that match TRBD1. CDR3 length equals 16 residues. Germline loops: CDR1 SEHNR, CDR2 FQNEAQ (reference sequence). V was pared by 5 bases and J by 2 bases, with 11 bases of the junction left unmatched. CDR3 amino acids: CASSPRGTAINTEAFF. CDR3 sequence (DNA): TGTGCCAGCAGCCCCCGCGGGACAGCGATAAACACTGAAGCTTTCTTT.

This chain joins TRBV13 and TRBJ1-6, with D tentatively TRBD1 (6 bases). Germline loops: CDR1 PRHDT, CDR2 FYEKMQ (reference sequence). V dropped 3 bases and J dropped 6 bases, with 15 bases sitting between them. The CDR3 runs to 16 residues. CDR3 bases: TGTGCCAGCAGCTTTGGGGGCCTAGGGAGTAATTCACCCCTCCACTTT. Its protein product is CASSFGGLGSNSPLHF. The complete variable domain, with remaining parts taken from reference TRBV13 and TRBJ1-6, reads AAGVIQSPRHLIKEKRETATLKCYPIPRHDTVYWYQQGPGQDPQFLISFYEKMQSDKGSIPDRFSAQQFSDYHSELNMSSLELGDSALYFCASSFGGLGSNSPLHFGNGTRLTVT.

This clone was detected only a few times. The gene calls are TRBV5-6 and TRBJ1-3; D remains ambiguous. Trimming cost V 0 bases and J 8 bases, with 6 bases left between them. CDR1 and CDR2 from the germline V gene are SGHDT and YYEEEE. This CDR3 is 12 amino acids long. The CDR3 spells CASSLGGYTIYF. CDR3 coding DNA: TGTGCCAGCAGCTTGGGAGGCTACACCATATATTTT.

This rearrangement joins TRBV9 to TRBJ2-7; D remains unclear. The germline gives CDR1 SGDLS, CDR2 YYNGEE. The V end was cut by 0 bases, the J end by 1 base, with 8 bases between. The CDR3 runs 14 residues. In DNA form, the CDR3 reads TGTGCCAGCAGCGTAGTTCCGGGTTCCTACGAGCAGTACTTC. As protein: CASSVVPGSYEQYF. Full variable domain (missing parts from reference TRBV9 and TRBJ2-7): DSGVTQTPKHLITATGQRVTLRCSPRSGDLSVYWYQQSLDQGLQFLIQYYNGEERAKGNILERFSAQQFPDLHSELNLSSLELGDSALYFCASSVVPGSYEQYFGPGTRLTVT.

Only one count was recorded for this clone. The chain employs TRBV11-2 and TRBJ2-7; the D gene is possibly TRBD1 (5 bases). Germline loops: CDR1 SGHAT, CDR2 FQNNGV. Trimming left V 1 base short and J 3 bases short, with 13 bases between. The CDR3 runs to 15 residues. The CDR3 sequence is CASSLVAGQGYEQYF. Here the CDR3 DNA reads TGTGCCAGCAGCTTAGTAGCAGGACAAGGCTACGAGCAGTACTTC.

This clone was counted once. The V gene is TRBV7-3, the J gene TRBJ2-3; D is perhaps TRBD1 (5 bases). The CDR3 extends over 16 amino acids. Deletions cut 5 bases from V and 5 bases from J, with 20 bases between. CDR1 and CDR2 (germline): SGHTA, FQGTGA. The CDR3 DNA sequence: TGTGCCAGCAGCCCTGTGAATGACCTAAGGGGAGATACGCAGTATTTT. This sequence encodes CASSPVNDLRGDTQYF.

The CDR3 region is CASSTSGQGYGYTF. CDR3 nucleotides: TGTGCCAGCAGCACCTCCGGACAGGGATATGGCTACACCTTC. V is TRBV7-8 and J is TRBJ1-2; TRBD1 matches 8 bases. J lost 5 bases, V lost 5 bases, and 7 bases had no gene match. In germline, CDR1 is SGHVS, CDR2 FQNEAQ. CDR3 length: 14 amino acids.

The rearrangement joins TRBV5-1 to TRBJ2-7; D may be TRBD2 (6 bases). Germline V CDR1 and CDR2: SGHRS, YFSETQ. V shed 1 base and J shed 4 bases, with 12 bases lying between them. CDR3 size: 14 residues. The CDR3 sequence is CASSLRHGGYEQYF. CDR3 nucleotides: TGCGCCAGCAGCTTGAGGCACGGAGGGTACGAGCAGTACTTC.

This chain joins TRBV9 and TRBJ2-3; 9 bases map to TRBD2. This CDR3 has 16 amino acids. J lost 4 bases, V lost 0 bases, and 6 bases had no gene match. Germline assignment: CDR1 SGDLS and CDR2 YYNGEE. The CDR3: CASSVALAGVADTQYF. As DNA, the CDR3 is TGTGCCAGCAGCGTAGCATTAGCGGGGGTGGCAGATACGCAGTATTTT.

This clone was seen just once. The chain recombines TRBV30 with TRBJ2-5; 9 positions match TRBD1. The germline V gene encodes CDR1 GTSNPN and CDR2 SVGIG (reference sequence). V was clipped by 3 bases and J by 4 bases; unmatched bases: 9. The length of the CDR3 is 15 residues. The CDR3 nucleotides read TGTGCCTGGAGGATGGGGACAGGGTGGCGAGAGACCCAGTACTTC. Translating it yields CAWRMGTGWRETQYF.

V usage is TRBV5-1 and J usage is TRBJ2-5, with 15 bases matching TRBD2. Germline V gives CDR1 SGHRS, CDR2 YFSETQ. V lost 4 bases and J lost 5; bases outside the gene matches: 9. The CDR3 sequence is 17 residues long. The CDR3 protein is CASSLGTSGGLDETQYF. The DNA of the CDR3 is TGCGCCAGCAGCCTGGGGACTAGCGGGGGGCTGGACGAGACCCAGTACTTC. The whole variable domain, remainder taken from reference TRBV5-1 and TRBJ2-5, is KAGVTQTPRYLIKTRGQQVTLSCSPISGHRSVSWYQQTPGQGLQFLFEYFSETQRNKGNFPGRFSGRQFSNSRSEMNVSTLELGDSALYLCASSLGTSGGLDETQYFGPGTRLLVL.

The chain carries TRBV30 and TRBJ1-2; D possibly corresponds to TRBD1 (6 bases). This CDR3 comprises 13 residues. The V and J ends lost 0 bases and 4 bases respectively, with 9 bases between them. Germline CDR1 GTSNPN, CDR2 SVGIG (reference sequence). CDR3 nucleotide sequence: TGTGCCTGGAGTGTACCAGGGGTCTATGGCTACACCTTC. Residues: CAWSVPGVYGYTF.

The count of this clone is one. The DNA of the CDR3 is TGTGCCAGCAGCTTAATGGTACAGGGTACTGGTGGGGCCAACGTCCTGACTTTC. This translates into CASSLMVQGTGGANVLTF. This sequence joins TRBV5-4 and TRBJ2-6, with D possibly TRBD1 on 6 matching bases. This CDR3 contains 18 residues. V lost 2 bases and J lost 3, with 18 bases in between. Germline V gives CDR1 SGHNT, CDR2 YYREEE (reference sequence).

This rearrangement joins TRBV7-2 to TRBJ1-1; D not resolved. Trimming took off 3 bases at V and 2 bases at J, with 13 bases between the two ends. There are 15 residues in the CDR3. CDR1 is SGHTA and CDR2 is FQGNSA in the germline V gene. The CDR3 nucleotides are TGTGCCAGCAGCTTGGCCGCTAGGTCCAACACTGAAGCTTTCTTT. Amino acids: CASSLAARSNTEAFF.